Here is one TCR beta chain with its context. Its antigen is still unknown. No clone much larger than this one lies a single base away; base qualities are absent. The data originate from a study of blood T cell repertoires in COVID-19 (dated by TCRdb to 2019 to 2021). In the study overall: Samples covering the acute and convalescent phases of COVID-19 were provided by collaborators in the United States, Italy and Spain. The repertoires were released in a freely available public database meant as a resource for research on the immune response to SARS-CoV-2. Where available, HLA class I and class II types were taken from metadata supplied by the sample provider and were not determined by assay-based typing. The material from the prospective study consisted of cDNA or gDNA derived from T cells, B-cell-depleted T cells, or PBMCs. The samples were drawn from the first 160 participants of the ongoing ImmuneRACE study and from roughly 1,300 subjects provided by 6 global collaborators. A de-identified subject ID, COVID-19 status, age in years and sex were almost always included in the sample metadata. The dataset comprised deeply sampled blood TCRbeta repertoires from subjects exposed to, actively infected with, or recovered from COVID-19.

Trimming at the junction amounts to 1 base on V and 5 bases on J, and the germline ends lie 6 bases apart. CDR1 KGHSH and CDR2 LQKENI were looked up in the germline V gene. The CDR3 holds 13 amino acids from the cysteine to the phenylalanine. Solely the CDR3 DNA is kept, with 39 bases framed from the first base. TCRbeta CDR3 regions were amplified from genomic DNA using the immunoSEQ Assay, a bias-controlled multiplex PCR. The published analysis was carried out like this. The number of nucleated cells in each sample was estimated from the amplification of reference gene primers within the assay. To quantify the absolute abundance of each unique TCRbeta CDR3 rearrangement, sequence reads were collapsed and filtered. For each sample, productive Simpson clonality was calculated as the square root of Simpson's diversity index across productive rearrangements. TCRdb took over this immuneACCESS table, retaining in-frame rearrangements with V and J assigned. Such tables are incomplete; in checked studies, under half of the missing clones stem from an unresolved V gene, and the remainder is unexplained. V and J calls and clone size come straight from that table; D and trimming were deduced from the DNA. The sample table lists about 150,000 clones, roughly 83% of them with a count of one. Jointly, the top ten make up about 12% of the sample.

Findings and caveats that apply to the study as a whole: Clinical and demographic metadata were provided uncurated, with the amount varying by source and participant.

One collaborating source in Seattle enrolled patients during active infection and followed them longitudinally through the course of disease. Each collaborating institution followed its own protocols to collect whole blood in K2EDTA tubes. For TCRbeta analysis, collaborators shipped samples as frozen whole blood, isolated PBMCs, or DNA extracted from either of those sample types. The sequenced sample consisted of peripheral blood. The TCR comes from a woman aged 55-75 years with COVID-19, enrolled during active disease. The sequence joins TRBV18 to TRBJ2-1; the D gene identity is not certain. This receptor has the CDR3 CASSPLENNEQFF. The sequenced DNA: TGTGCCAGCTCACCACTCGAGAACAATGAGCAGTTCTTC.